This passage covers 26 T cell receptor beta chains from one sample sequenced in a study of T cells in Graves' hyperthyroidism and ophthalmopathy. Amplification of TCR beta CDR3 regions was performed using RNA transcripts as template. The primer set for the first-round RT-PCR of the TCR CDR3 was HTBI. TCRdb independently ran MiXCR on the multiplex PCR reads; one entry per CDR3 protein. The data contain nearly 750,000 distinct CDR3 sequences, around a third of them singletons. The sample taken for sequencing was blood. These receptors were collected from a middle-aged woman with Graves' hyperthyroidism.

At least ten counts were recorded for this clonotype. As DNA, the CDR3 is TGTGCCACCAGTGAAAGGACAGGGCGGCGAGAGACCCAGTACTTC. This translates into CATSERTGRRETQYF. The chain is built from TRBV24-1 and TRBJ2-5; TRBD1 matches 8 bases. This CDR3 has 15 residues. CDR1 and CDR2 from the germline V gene are KGHDR and SFDVKD. V lost 4 bases to trimming and J lost 4 bases; unmatched junction nucleotides: 7.

This chain joins TRBV29-1 and TRBJ1-2; unclear D gene. V shed 2 bases and J shed 12 bases, with 10 bases lying between them. The CDR3 runs 10 residues. The V gene's germline CDR1 is SQVTM and CDR2 ANQGSEA. CDR3 loop: CSVERAGNTF. The CDR3 nucleotides are TGCAGCGTTGAACGAGCGGGTAACACCTTC.

This clonotype was counted many times. CDR3 nucleotide sequence: TGTGCCATCAGTGCCGGGACAGTCAATCAGCCCCAGCATTTT. Translation gives CAISAGTVNQPQHF. This chain links TRBV10-3 with TRBJ1-5; the match to TRBD1 covers 7 bases. This CDR3 has 14 residues. Germline CDR1 ENHRY, CDR2 SYGVKD. Trimming removed 4 bases from V and 3 bases from J; junction bases left unmatched: 3.

Many counts were recorded for this clonotype. This chain links TRBV2 with TRBJ1-4; D might be TRBD1 (6 bases). CDR3 length equals 13 residues. Germline-derived CDR1 and CDR2 are SNHLY and FYNNEI. The ends were cut back, 1 base at V and 6 bases at J, with 6 bases in the middle. The CDR3 nucleotides read TGTGCCAGCAGTGAAGGGGGGCATGAAAAACTGTTTTTT. This translates into CASSEGGHEKLFF.

The V and J genes are TRBV6-1 and TRBJ2-7, with 10 bases aligning to TRBD2. This CDR3 spans 17 amino acids. Germline CDR1 and CDR2: MNHNS and SASEGT. With 6 bases clipped from V and 7 bases from J, the junction kept 18 bases outside the gene matches. DNA for the CDR3: TGTGCCAGCAGCCCACAATTGACTAGCGGGCCCTACAATGAGCAGTACTTC. It translates to CASSPQLTSGPYNEQYF.

The V and J genes are TRBV12-3 or TRBV12-4 and TRBJ1-2; 8 bases agree with TRBD1. The V and J ends lost 3 bases and 8 bases, in that order; junction bases with no gene match: 11. The CDR3 contains 15 residues. This CDR3 reads CASSFRRDRNLGYTF. CDR3 bases: TGTGCCAGCAGTTTTCGTCGGGACAGGAACCTAGGCTACACCTTC.

This clonotype was seen many times. The chain combines TRBV5-5 with TRBJ1-1; D ambiguous. Per germline, CDR1 SGHKS and CDR2 YYEKEE (reference sequence). This CDR3 has 13 amino acids. The ends were cut back, 4 bases at V and 1 base at J, with 8 bases in the middle. CDR3: CASSRDWNTEAFF. The CDR3 nucleotides read TGTGCCAGCAGCCGAGACTGGAACACTGAAGCTTTCTTT.

This clonotype was counted between two and nine times. The rearrangement uses TRBV20-1 and TRBJ1-4; 8 nucleotides agree with TRBD1. Germline loops: CDR1 DFQATT, CDR2 SNEGSKA (reference sequence). J was trimmed by 3 bases and V by 3 bases; bases with no gene match: 9. CDR3 length: 16 residues. CDR3 sequence reads: CSARRAGGLPNEKLFF. For the CDR3, the DNA is TGCAGTGCTAGGAGGGCAGGGGGCTTACCTAATGAAAAACTGTTTTTT.

The chain joins TRBV29-1 to TRBJ1-2; 11 positions match TRBD1. This CDR3 is built from 13 residues. V was clipped by 6 bases and J by 7 bases; unmatched bases: 7. Per the germline V gene, CDR1 is SQVTM and CDR2 is ANQGSEA. The CDR3 loop reads CSVRTGGYGGYTF. For the CDR3, the DNA is TGCAGCGTCCGGACAGGGGGCTACGGTGGCTACACCTTC. Looking up the rest from reference TRBV29-1 and TRBJ1-2 gives the full variable domain: SAVISQKPSRDICQRGTSLTIQCQVDSQVTMMFWYRQQPGQSLTLIATANQGSEATYESGFVIDKFPISRPNLTFSTLTVSNMSPEDSSIYLCSVRTGGYGGYTFGSGTRLTVV.

This clonotype was observed at least ten times. The V call is TRBV19, the J call TRBJ1-1; D gene ambiguous. Per the germline V gene, CDR1 is LNHDA and CDR2 is SQIVND (reference sequence). There are 17 residues in the CDR3. Between the trimmed V and J ends, which lost 3 bases and 0 bases, there was a span of 17 bases. This CDR3 reads CASSMSQFVLMNTEAFF. The CDR3 DNA is TGTGCCAGTAGTATGTCTCAGTTCGTCCTGATGAACACTGAAGCTTTCTTT.

This clonotype showed up just a few times. An end of the junction differs from the germline gene, which may be a read error. The chain is built from TRBV7-9 and TRBJ2-7; TRBD2 aligns across 10 bases. The germline CDR1 and CDR2 sequences are SEHNR and FQNEAQ (reference sequence). This CDR3 is built from 19 residues. CDR3: CASSHPLAGTPIGDYEQYF. CDR3 DNA: TGCGCCAGCAGCCACCCACTAGCGGGAACCCCTATCGGGGACTACGAGCAGTACTTC.

This clonotype was detected once. The chain joins TRBV29-1 to TRBJ2-7; D remains ambiguous. Germline CDR1 reads SQVTM; CDR2 reads ANQGSEA. The CDR3 covers 12 residues. V dropped 8 bases and J dropped 3 bases, with 14 bases sitting between them. CDR3 region: CSPVTGDYEQYF. The CDR3, as DNA: TGCAGCCCCGTGACTGGGGACTACGAGCAGTACTTC.

Points on this clonotype: An end of the junction does not agree with germline; a read error may underlie this. The CDR3 loop is CSATPQGGMVTEALF. CDR3 DNA sequence: TGCAGTGCCACCCCGCAGGGGGGAATGGTCACTGAAGCTCTCTTT. V is TRBV20-1 and J is TRBJ1-1; TRBD1 matches 7 bases. CDR1 and CDR2 from the germline V gene are DFQATT and SNEGSKA (reference sequence). This CDR3 region has 15 residues.

J is TRBJ1-1 and V is TRBV10-2; TRBD1 might be the D (6 bases). There are 13 residues in the CDR3. Germline-derived CDR1 and CDR2 are WSHSY and SAAADI. V dropped 8 bases and J dropped 0 bases, with 10 bases sitting between them. CDR3 nucleotide sequence: TGCGCCAGCCGGGACAACATGAACACTGAAGCTTTCTTT. Protein product: CASRDNMNTEAFF.

Regarding this clonotype: At one end the junction does not follow the germline gene, possibly because of a read error. This chain uses TRBV7-2 with TRBJ2-2; D unresolved. Germline V CDR1 and CDR2: SGHTA, FQGNSA. CDR3 length equals 16 residues. The CDR3 here is CASSSLQEMNTRELFF. For the CDR3, the DNA is TGTGCCAGCAGCTCGCTCCAGGAGATGAACACCAGGGAGCTGTTTTTT.

In its sample, this clonotype was seen once. This rearrangement joins TRBV5-4 to TRBJ1-4; D is undetermined. V was trimmed by 0 bases and J by 11 bases, leaving 11 bases between them. There are 13 residues in the CDR3. Germline lookup yields CDR1 SGHNT and CDR2 YYREEE (reference sequence). CDR3 region: CASSLGKRGKLFF. In DNA form, the CDR3 reads TGTGCCAGCAGCTTGGGCAAGCGAGGGAAACTGTTTTTT.

This clonotype has ten or more counts. The V gene is TRBV5-1, the J gene TRBJ1-1, with D unresolved. The CDR3 is made up of 15 amino acids. Germline V lookup: CDR1 SGHRS, CDR2 YFSETQ. V lost 6 bases and J lost 8, with 23 bases in between. The CDR3 coding sequence is TGCGCCAGCACCTCCACCGCCGGGATCAATTCCGAAGCTTTCTTT. As protein: CASTSTAGINSEAFF.

The chain carries TRBV10-3 and TRBJ2-2; 7 nucleotides align to TRBD2. The CDR3 covers 14 residues. The germline gives CDR1 ENHRY, CDR2 SYGVKD. With V trimmed by 5 bases and J by 3 bases, 3 bases remained unmatched. CDR3 residues: CAISLAGDTGELFF. Here the CDR3 DNA reads TGTGCCATCAGTCTGGCGGGAGACACCGGGGAGCTGTTTTTT.

Only a few counts were recorded for this clonotype. The V call is TRBV27, the J call TRBJ2-7; TRBD1 matches at 9 bases. Per the germline V gene, CDR1 is MNHEY and CDR2 is SMNVEV (reference sequence). The CDR3 runs 16 residues. The J segment lost 3 bases and the V segment lost 6 bases, leaving 12 bases of the junction unmatched. CDR3 sequence reads: CASSTLDRGGVYEQYF. Written as DNA, the CDR3 is TGTGCCAGCAGCACGTTAGACAGGGGGGGAGTCTACGAGCAGTACTTC.

This clonotype was detected a few times. This rearrangement joins TRBV12-5 to TRBJ1-1; D is undetermined. Trimming took off 0 bases at V and 4 bases at J, with 3 bases between the two ends. This CDR3 is 12 amino acids long. Germline lookup yields CDR1 LGHNT and CDR2 FRNRAP. The CDR3 spells CASGLVSTEAFF. CDR3 bases: TGTGCTAGTGGTTTGGTAAGCACTGAAGCTTTCTTT.

V usage is TRBV6-2 or TRBV6-3 and J usage is TRBJ2-2, with no clear D. The CDR3 runs 11 residues. Looked up from germline, CDR1 is MNHEY and CDR2 is SVGEGT. Trimming left V 6 bases short and J 7 bases short, with 6 bases between. CDR3 sequence: CASRGDGELFF. The CDR3 DNA is TGTGCCAGCAGAGGTGACGGGGAGCTGTTTTTT.

The gene calls are TRBV10-3 and TRBJ1-1, with D hard to call. This CDR3 is built from 16 residues. The V end was cut by 3 bases, the J end by 1 base, with 15 bases between. Looked up from germline, CDR1 is ENHRY and CDR2 is SYGVKD. In DNA form, the CDR3 reads TGTGCCATCAGTGACGAGCGGGAGGGCACGAACACTGAAGCTTTCTTT. It codes for CAISDEREGTNTEAFF.

This clonotype came up a few times. V and J are TRBV12-3 or TRBV12-4 and TRBJ1-5; D is uncertain. The CDR3 contains 14 residues. V dropped 4 bases and J dropped 3 bases, with 10 bases sitting between them. CDR3 in DNA: TGTGCCAGCAGTTCAATGACTCCCAATCAGCCCCAGCATTTT. Its translation: CASSSMTPNQPQHF.

The chain has TRBV7-2 and TRBJ1-5, with a possible D match to TRBD1 (6 bases). The CDR3 runs to 14 residues. Germline loops: CDR1 SGHTA, CDR2 FQGNSA. Between the trimmed V and J ends, which lost 7 bases and 2 bases, there was a span of 12 bases. The CDR3 region has the DNA TGTGCCAGCACGGCAGGGGCAGGCAATCAGCCCCAGCATTTT. Its protein is CASTAGAGNQPQHF.

The table lists this clonotype with many counts. The chain carries TRBV12-3 or TRBV12-4 and TRBJ2-7, with D perhaps assigned TRBD1 or TRBD2 (5 bases each). This CDR3 is built from 14 residues. Trimming shortened V by 5 bases and J by 6 bases, and 17 bases separated the two germline ends. The CDR3 sequence is CASSATGTDVEQYF. DNA of the CDR3: TGTGCCAGCAGTGCCACCGGGACGGATGTCGAGCAGTACTTC.

This clonotype showed up many times. The rearrangement joins TRBV7-2 to TRBJ1-3, with D hard to call. V was trimmed by 5 bases and J by 0 bases, leaving 5 bases between them. In germline, CDR1 is SGHTA, CDR2 FQGNSA. CDR3 size: 13 residues. CDR3 DNA: TGTGCCAGCAGCGCGAACTCTGGAAACACCATATATTTT. Its protein product is CASSANSGNTIYF.